This TCR beta chain stems from a study of blood T cell repertoires in COVID-19. On the study more broadly: Acute-phase and convalescent COVID-19 samples originated in the United States, Italy and Spain. PBMCs, B-cell-depleted T cells, or T cells provided the cDNA or gDNA that made up the material.

Those who participated ranged in age from roughly 18 to 90 years and resided in about two dozen US areas. Original handling: Estimates of nucleated cell counts were drawn from the amplification of reference gene primers. Using immunoSEQ multiplex PCR, the repertoire was profiled, and TCRdb retains in-frame clones only, with some absent. The V and J calls and the clone size are those of that table, but D and trimming were determined from the DNA. The sample has a few hundred thousand clones, 84% seen once. V shed 4 bases, J shed 8 bases, and the junction held 16 bases outside the gene matches. Looked up from germline, CDR1 is SNHLY and CDR2 is FYNNEI. This CDR3 is 19 amino acids long.

Sequenced input: PBMCs or T cells enriched from blood (not recorded which). The V call is TRBV2, the J call TRBJ2-1; 14 nucleotides agree with TRBD2. The TCR comes from a middle-aged man who had recovered from COVID-19. CDR3 DNA: TGTGCCAGCAGTGTACCGGAGACTAGCGGGGGGGTGGGGGCCGATGAGCAGTTCTTC. It encodes CASSVPETSGGVGADEQFF.